This TCR beta chain is drawn from a study of blood T cell repertoires in COVID-19. Looked up from germline, CDR1 is SGDLS and CDR2 is YYNGEE. The CDR3 covers 13 residues. V dropped 0 bases and J dropped 6 bases, with 10 bases sitting between them. There are a few counts of this clone. Per the original data handling: By means of reference gene primer amplification, nucleated cell counts were estimated. Data came from immunoSEQ multiplex PCR; TCRdb stores just in-frame clones and leaves some out. The DNA was the basis for D and trimming; V, J and clone size are from that table. Of approximately 150,000 clones in the sample, 87% are singletons; the top ten hold under 6%.

Specimen: peripheral blood. This chain connects TRBV9 to TRBJ2-7, with D possibly being TRBD2 (6 bases). This TCR came from a human donor in a cohort sampled during active COVID-19. The CDR3 spells CASSVARRGEQYF. As DNA, the CDR3 is TGTGCCAGCAGCGTAGCTAGGAGGGGCGAGCAGTACTTC.